A single sample gave rise to the 32 T cell receptor beta chains below, sequenced in a study of Ad26.COV2.S vaccination and SARS-CoV-2 variants. Measured with immunoSEQ multiplex PCR; TCRdb has only the in-frame clones, and not every one. The repertoire holds roughly 400,000 clones, with about 89% as singletons. Treatment here: some 20 received Ad26.COV2.S at low or high dose, single or two shots; about 5 received placebo; per-sample allocation not given. Repertoires come from day 63 after the first vaccine or placebo injection. This specimen consisted of peripheral blood, obtained in a trial of Ad26.COV2.S vaccine versus placebo. Source of these receptors: a person between 18 and 60 years old who received the Ad26.COV2.S COVID-19 vaccine or a placebo.

Many counts were recorded for this clone. V usage is TRBV6-2 or TRBV6-3 and J usage is TRBJ2-2; perhaps TRBD2 as D (6 bases). The CDR3 runs 14 residues. Germline-derived CDR1 and CDR2 are MNHEY and SVGEGT. Trimming shortened V by 6 bases and J by 3 bases, and 11 bases separated the two germline ends. This CDR3 is CASRPSEDTGELFF. CDR3 DNA: TGTGCCAGCAGGCCTAGCGAGGACACCGGGGAGCTGTTTTTT.

The V gene is TRBV30, the J gene TRBJ1-2; 7 bases are shared with TRBD1. Per germline, CDR1 GTSNPN and CDR2 SVGIG (reference sequence). The CDR3 length is 13 residues. The junction had 2 bases not matched to a gene; V was cut back by 2 bases and J by 2 bases. CDR3 DNA: TGTGCCTGGAGTCCGGACAGGAACTATGGCTACACCTTC. Translated: CAWSPDRNYGYTF.

To note about this clone: Other DNA sequences of this sample code for an identical CDR3. The J gene is TRBJ2-1, the V gene TRBV27; D not resolved. Germline V gene lookup returns CDR1 MNHEY and CDR2 SMNVEV (reference sequence). This CDR3 has 14 amino acids. V lost 5 bases and J lost 10, with 18 bases in between. CDR3 sequence (DNA): TGTGCCAGCAGTCCTAGGGCCAGTGGCAACGAGCAGTTCTTC. Amino acid sequence: CASSPRASGNEQFF.

The J gene is TRBJ2-7, the V gene TRBV5-1; D is perhaps TRBD2 (6 bases). The CDR3 totals 14 residues. Germline loops: CDR1 SGHRS, CDR2 YFSETQ. The V and J ends lost 2 bases and 1 base respectively, with 10 bases between them. For the CDR3, the DNA is TGCGCCAGCAGCTTTGCTAGCGTGTCCTACGAGCAGTACTTC. Amino acid sequence: CASSFASVSYEQYF.

As to this clone: Germline is not matched at one junction end, which may reflect a read error. This chain joins TRBV6-5 and TRBJ2-1; tentatively, D is TRBD1 (5 bases). The CDR3 has 14 amino acids. The germline CDR1 and CDR2 sequences are MNHEY and SVGAGI. CDR3 DNA: TGTGCCGGCAGGGCAACCCTAGGCTCCAATGAGCAGTTCTTC. Residues: CAGRATLGSNEQFF.

This clone was recorded once. The chain employs TRBV5-1 and TRBJ1-3; no definite D call. The CDR3 length is 13 residues. V lost 4 bases to trimming and J lost 1 base, with 6 bases between them. Germline values: CDR1 SGHRS, CDR2 YFSETQ. DNA of the CDR3: TGCGCCAGCAGCGTTCAGTCTGGAAACACCATATATTTT. Translating it yields CASSVQSGNTIYF.

This chain connects TRBV30 to TRBJ2-5; a possible D gene is TRBD2 (5 bases). This CDR3 contains 14 residues. Germline CDR1 GTSNPN, CDR2 SVGIG (reference sequence). Trimming cost V 1 base and J 5 bases, with 14 bases left between them. CDR3 region: CAWSGGSLRETQYF. In DNA form, the CDR3 reads TGTGCCTGGAGTGGAGGGTCTCTTAGGGAGACCCAGTACTTC. The entire variable domain, with the rest obtained from reference TRBV30 and TRBJ2-5, is as follows: SQTIHQWPATLVQPVGSPLSLECTVEGTSNPNLYWYRQAAGRGLQLLFYSVGIGQISSEVPQNLSASRPQDRQFILSSKKLLLSDSGFYLCAWSGGSLRETQYFGPGTRLLVL.

V is TRBV5-1 and J is TRBJ2-5; 9 positions agree with TRBD2. Germline V gene sequence: CDR1 SGHRS, CDR2 YFSETQ. The CDR3 contains 16 residues. Unmatched junction bases numbered 5, after V lost 0 bases and J lost 2 bases. As DNA, the CDR3 is TGCGCCAGCAGCTTGGGGGGTCTAGCGGGACAAGAGACCCAGTACTTC. It yields the protein CASSLGGLAGQETQYF. Combining the CDR3 with reference TRBV5-1 and TRBJ2-5 gives the whole variable domain KAGVTQTPRYLIKTRGQQVTLSCSPISGHRSVSWYQQTPGQGLQFLFEYFSETQRNKGNFPGRFSGRQFSNSRSEMNVSTLELGDSALYLCASSLGGLAGQETQYFGPGTRLLVL.

V and J are TRBV5-1 and TRBJ1-2; 9 bases fit TRBD1. The CDR3 is 14 residues long. The trim removed 0 bases at V and 7 bases at J, leaving 4 bases unmatched. Germline CDR1 reads SGHRS; CDR2 reads YFSETQ. The CDR3 DNA sequence: TGCGCCAGCAGCTTGGAACAGGGGGCAAGTGGCTACACCTTC. Amino acids: CASSLEQGASGYTF.

The chain couples TRBV18 to TRBJ2-7, with TRBD1 as a possible D gene (6 bases). CDR1 is KGHSH and CDR2 is LQKENI in the germline V gene. Trimming cost V 3 bases and J 5 bases, with 14 bases left between them. CDR3 length: 14 residues. CDR3 region: CASSPQGILHEQYF. DNA of the CDR3: TGTGCCAGCTCACCTCAGGGGATTCTACACGAGCAGTACTTC.

This clone was found many times. The rearrangement joins TRBV10-3 to TRBJ1-1, with 9 bases identical to TRBD1. Germline CDR1 is ENHRY and CDR2 is SYGVKD. The V and J ends lost 10 bases and 7 bases, in that order; junction bases with no gene match: 10. This CDR3 region has 13 residues. CDR3 protein: CATANRGLLEAFF. In nucleotides, the CDR3 is TGTGCCACCGCTAACAGGGGGCTTCTTGAAGCTTTCTTT.

A note on this clone: Other DNA sequences in this specimen translate into the identical CDR3. DNA of the CDR3: TGTGCCAGCAGCCCAGGACAGGGGCCCTACGAGCAGTACTTC. Its translation is CASSPGQGPYEQYF. V is TRBV28 and J is TRBJ2-7, with 9 bases fitting TRBD1. The CDR3 runs 14 residues. Germline V gene lookup returns CDR1 MDHEN and CDR2 SYDVKM. V was pared by 6 bases and J by 2 bases, with 5 bases of the junction left unmatched. The whole variable domain, remainder taken from reference TRBV28 and TRBJ2-7, is DVKVTQSSRYLVKRTGEKVFLECVQDMDHENMFWYRQDPGLGLRLIYFSYDVKMKEKGDIPEGYSVSREKKERFSLILESASTNQTSMYLCASSPGQGPYEQYFGPGTRLTVT.

A remark on this clone: Other DNA variants within this sample encode the same CDR3. The chain combines TRBV4-1 with TRBJ2-5; TRBD2 aligns across 10 bases. Germline CDR1 is MGHRA and CDR2 is YSYEKL. With 1 base clipped from V and 3 bases from J, the junction kept 2 bases outside the gene matches. CDR3 length equals 15 residues. The CDR3: CASSQGTSGKETQYF. The DNA for the CDR3 is TGCGCCAGCAGCCAAGGGACTAGCGGTAAAGAGACCCAGTACTTC.

This clone was seen a single time. The V call is TRBV7-2, the J call TRBJ2-7, with 7 bases aligning to TRBD1. V lost 1 base to trimming and J lost 6 bases; unmatched junction nucleotides: 12. The CDR3 consists of 16 residues. Germline V CDR1 and CDR2: SGHTA, FQGNSA. CDR3 nucleotide sequence: TGTGCCAGCAGCTTAGGGCTCCGGGACAGAGGGGGCGAGCAGTACTTC. Protein: CASSLGLRDRGGEQYF.

The sample holds many counts of this clone. This sequence joins TRBV24-1 and TRBJ1-2, with 7 bases matching TRBD1. There are 14 residues in the CDR3. Germline V gene sequence: CDR1 KGHDR, CDR2 SFDVKD. The junction had 11 bases not matched to a gene; V was cut back by 5 bases and J by 9 bases. The CDR3 sequence: CATSGGTDSSSYTF. The CDR3, as DNA: TGTGCCACCAGTGGGGGGACAGATTCTAGTAGCTACACCTTC.

V usage is TRBV19 and J usage is TRBJ2-1; 8 bases fit TRBD2. The CDR3 contains 15 residues. J was trimmed by 9 bases and V by 4 bases; bases with no gene match: 11. The V gene's germline CDR1 is LNHDA and CDR2 SQIVND (reference sequence). The CDR3 region has the DNA TGTGCCAGTAGTACTCTCAGCGGGAGTACCGCTGAGCAGTTCTTC. Translation gives CASSTLSGSTAEQFF.

This chain uses TRBV29-1 with TRBJ1-5; TRBD1 might be the D (5 bases). The CDR3 covers 13 residues. V gave up 5 bases and J gave up 4 bases, with 12 bases separating them. Germline CDR1 reads SQVTM; CDR2 reads ANQGSEA. CDR3 sequence reads: CSVLTGHNQPQHF. The CDR3 DNA sequence: TGCAGCGTTCTTACAGGCCATAATCAGCCCCAGCATTTT. Combining the CDR3 with reference TRBV29-1 and TRBJ1-5 gives the whole variable domain SAVISQKPSRDICQRGTSLTIQCQVDSQVTMMFWYRQQPGQSLTLIATANQGSEATYESGFVIDKFPISRPNLTFSTLTVSNMSPEDSSIYLCSVLTGHNQPQHFGDGTRLSIL.

The chain carries TRBV27 and TRBJ2-2; D possibly corresponds to TRBD2 (6 bases). Trimming took off 5 bases at V and 0 bases at J, with 13 bases between the two ends. Germline-derived CDR1 and CDR2 are MNHEY and SMNVEV (reference sequence). This CDR3 is 16 amino acids long. The CDR3, as DNA: TGTGCCAGCAGTCAGGCGGGACTTTCGAACACCGGGGAGCTGTTTTTT. Protein: CASSQAGLSNTGELFF.

J is TRBJ2-2 and V is TRBV5-1; D call uncertain. The CDR3 loop spans 15 amino acids. Germline-derived CDR1 and CDR2 are SGHRS and YFSETQ. Trimming stripped 4 bases from V and 1 base from J, with 11 bases between. Written as DNA, the CDR3 is TGCGCCAGCAGCCCAGCAGGAAGGAACACCGGGGAGCTGTTTTTT. Its translation is CASSPAGRNTGELFF.

V and J are TRBV10-3 and TRBJ2-1; no clear D gene. The CDR3 is 14 amino acids. CDR1 and CDR2 (germline): ENHRY, SYGVKD. Deletions cut 0 bases from V and 12 bases from J, with 15 bases between. The CDR3, as DNA: TGTGCCATCAGTGAGTCTGTTGTCCAGTCAGGGCAGTTCTTC. Translated: CAISESVVQSGQFF.

V is TRBV6-5 and J is TRBJ2-7; TRBD2 is a possible D gene (6 bases). The CDR3 consists of 13 residues. Trimming shortened V by 7 bases and J by 5 bases, and 15 bases separated the two germline ends. Germline V gene data show CDR1 as MNHEY and CDR2 as SVGAGI. The CDR3 nucleotides read TGTGCCAGCACCTTGACTAGTCCCCACGAGCAGTACTTC. As protein: CASTLTSPHEQYF.

The chain couples TRBV2 to TRBJ2-1; a possible D gene is TRBD2 (5 bases). The CDR3 spans 15 residues. Looked up from germline, CDR1 is SNHLY and CDR2 is FYNNEI. The V and J ends lost 8 bases and 0 bases respectively, with 14 bases between them. The CDR3 bases are TGTGCCAGCGTGCCCCAGCGGCGCTCCTACAATGAGCAGTTCTTC. Translated: CASVPQRRSYNEQFF.

The DNA of the CDR3 is TGCAGCGTTGAGGCTAGCGGGAGACAAGAGACCCAGTACTTC. Translating it yields CSVEASGRQETQYF. The V and J genes are TRBV29-1 and TRBJ2-5; 10 bases line up with TRBD2. V lost 3 bases to trimming and J lost 2 bases; unmatched junction nucleotides: 3. The length of the CDR3 is 14 residues. Germline CDR1 reads SQVTM; CDR2 reads ANQGSEA.

The chain couples TRBV28 to TRBJ2-7, with 8 bases aligning to TRBD1. The CDR3 totals 17 residues. The trim removed 2 bases at V and 1 base at J, leaving 10 bases unmatched. Germline V CDR1 and CDR2: MDHEN, SYDVKM. The CDR3 protein is CASSLSPVTGASYEQYF. CDR3 bases: TGTGCCAGCAGTTTAAGCCCGGTGACAGGGGCGTCCTACGAGCAGTACTTC.

The rearrangement uses TRBV5-6 and TRBJ2-3, with 9 bases lining up with TRBD2. Germline trimming cut 1 base from V and 1 base from J; bases unmatched to any gene: 4. Germline V gene lookup returns CDR1 SGHDT and CDR2 YYEEEE. This CDR3 is built from 16 residues. In DNA form, the CDR3 reads TGTGCCAGCAGCTTGATAGCGGGAGTAGGCACAGATACGCAGTATTTT. Translated: CASSLIAGVGTDTQYF.

V gene TRBV6-5 combines with J gene TRBJ2-1; D not certain. V gave up 5 bases and J gave up 4 bases, with 15 bases separating them. In germline, CDR1 is MNHEY, CDR2 SVGAGI. CDR3 length: 15 amino acids. The CDR3, as DNA: TGTGCCAGCAGTCACGCGTTCGGGCTTTACAATGAGCAGTTCTTC. This translates into CASSHAFGLYNEQFF.

The CDR3 loop is CASSLWTGDTGELFF. In nucleotides, the CDR3 is TGTGCCAGCAGTCTCTGGACAGGGGACACCGGGGAGCTGTTTTTT. The chain carries TRBV28 and TRBJ2-2, with 9 bases lining up with TRBD1. The CDR3 runs to 15 residues. CDR1 and CDR2 from the germline V gene are MDHEN and SYDVKM. J lost 3 bases, V lost 5 bases, and 4 bases had no gene match.

This sequence joins TRBV11-3 and TRBJ1-4; D remains unclear. The length of the CDR3 is 14 residues. Trimming cost V 4 bases and J 0 bases, with 6 bases left between them. Germline V gives CDR1 SGHNT, CDR2 YENEEA. Written as DNA, the CDR3 is TGTGCCAGCAGCTCGGCTGCAACTAATGAAAAACTGTTTTTT. Encoded protein: CASSSAATNEKLFF.

The chain recombines TRBV7-2 with TRBJ2-7, with TRBD2 as a possible D gene (6 bases). This CDR3 has 14 residues. V dropped 0 bases and J dropped 2 bases, with 8 bases sitting between them. The germline V gene encodes CDR1 SGHTA and CDR2 FQGNSA. CDR3 nucleotide sequence: TGTGCCAGCAGCTTAGCTCGACTAGCCTACGAGCAGTACTTC. It codes for CASSLARLAYEQYF. The full variable domain, with the rest looked up from reference TRBV7-2 and TRBJ2-7, is GAGVSQSPSNKVTEKGKDVELRCDPISGHTALYWYRQSLGQGLEFLIYFQGNSAPDKSGLPSDRFSAERTGGSVSTLTIQRTQQEDSAVYLCASSLARLAYEQYFGPGTRLTVT.

CDR3 DNA: TGCAGCGCCGAACGGGACTGGCAATACAATGAGCAGTTCTTC. It codes for CSAERDWQYNEQFF. The chain links TRBV29-1 to TRBJ2-1; D is perhaps TRBD2 (6 bases). The CDR3 extends over 14 amino acids. V shed 7 bases and J shed 4 bases, with 17 bases lying between them. The germline V gene has CDR1 SQVTM and CDR2 ANQGSEA.

The chain links TRBV6-5 to TRBJ1-2; D is ambiguous. Per germline, CDR1 MNHEY and CDR2 SVGAGI. The CDR3 extends over 14 amino acids. Deletions cut 0 bases from V and 4 bases from J, with 9 bases between. CDR3 region: CASSYSGYGYGYTF. In nucleotides, the CDR3 is TGTGCCAGCAGTTACTCAGGGTATGGCTATGGCTACACCTTC.

This clone was counted a few times. V and J are TRBV7-2 and TRBJ2-5, with D possibly being TRBD2 (6 bases). There are 14 residues in the CDR3. V was clipped by 3 bases and J by 4 bases, with 12 bases between them. Per the germline V gene, CDR1 is SGHTA and CDR2 is FQGNSA. This chain's CDR3 is CASSFAVGGETQYF. CDR3 DNA: TGTGCCAGCAGCTTCGCAGTGGGAGGAGAGACCCAGTACTTC.